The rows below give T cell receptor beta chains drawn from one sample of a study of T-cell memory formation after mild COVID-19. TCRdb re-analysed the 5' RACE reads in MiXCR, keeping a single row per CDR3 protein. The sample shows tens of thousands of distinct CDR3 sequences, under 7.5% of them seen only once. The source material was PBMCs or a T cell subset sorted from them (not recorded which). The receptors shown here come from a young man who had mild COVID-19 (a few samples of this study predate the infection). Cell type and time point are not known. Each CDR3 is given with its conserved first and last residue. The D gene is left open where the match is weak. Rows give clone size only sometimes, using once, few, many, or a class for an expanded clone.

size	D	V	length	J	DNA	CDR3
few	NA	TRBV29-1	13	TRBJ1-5	TGCAGCGTTGGAGGGTTCTCGGATCAGCCCCAGCATTTT	CSVGGFSDQPQHF
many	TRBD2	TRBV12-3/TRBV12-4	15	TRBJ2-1	TGTGCCAGCAGTTTCAGACTAGCGGGACTAGGTGAGCAGTTCTTC	CASSFRLAGLGEQFF
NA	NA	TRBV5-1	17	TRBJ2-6	TGCGCCAGCACGACTCTTCCACACGGCTCTGGGGCCAACGTCCTGACTTTC	CASTTLPHGSGANVLTF
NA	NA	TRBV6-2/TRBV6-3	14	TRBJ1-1	TGTGCCAGCAGTTACCCCCGGGTGAACACTGAAGCTTTCTTT	CASSYPRVNTEAFF
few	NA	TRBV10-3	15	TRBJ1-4	TGTGCCATCAGCGATCACAGGTCCAGTGAGGAAAAACTGTTTTTT	CAISDHRSSEEKLFF
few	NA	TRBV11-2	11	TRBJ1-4	TGTGCCAGCAGGAATCATGAAAAACTGTTTTTT	CASRNHEKLFF
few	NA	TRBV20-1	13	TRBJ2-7	TGCAGTGCTAGTCCCGCCGGAAGGTACGAGCAGTACTTC	CSASPAGRYEQYF
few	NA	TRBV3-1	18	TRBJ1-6	TGTGCCAGCAGCCCGTACCCGCCGGGGAGCTCCTATAATTCACCCCTCCACTTT	CASSPYPPGSSYNSPLHF
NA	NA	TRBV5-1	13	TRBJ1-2	TGCGCCAGCAGCGGGGGGGCTAACTATGGCTACACCTTC	CASSGGANYGYTF
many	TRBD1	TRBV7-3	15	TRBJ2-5	TGTGCCAGCAGCCCTTCGGACAGGGCCTGGGAGACCCAGTACTTC	CASSPSDRAWETQYF
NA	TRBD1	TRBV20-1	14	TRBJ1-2	TGCAGTGCCCCGGAGTCAGGGGGAAACTATGGCTACACCTTC	CSAPESGGNYGYTF
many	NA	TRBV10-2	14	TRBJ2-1	TGCGCCAGCAGTGAGTGGGCGGGACGAGGGGAGCAGTTCTTC	CASSEWAGRGEQFF